The 20 T cell receptor beta chains below come from one sample, sequenced in a study of CD4 T cells in relation to SARS-CoV-2 and coronaviruses (dated by TCRdb to about 2021). CD4+ T cells from unexposed donors were collected before the COVID-19 pandemic (2011-2018). Library prep was done by the immunoSEQ multiplex PCR assay. TCRdb carries this immuneACCESS record with in-frame sequences only. Its versions omit some clonotypes, under half of them owing to an unresolved V gene in the studies checked, with the rest unexplained. For this sample the table gives some 68,000 clones, of which approximately 93% were detected only once. The ten largest clones capture around 0.25% of the sample. The sample was naive CD4+ T cells from PBMCs. Taken with the paper, the label for cell subset or site translates to: naive CD4+ T cells isolated by negative enrichment. The receptor source for this set is a human donor in good health.

The gene calls are TRBV14 and TRBJ2-5, with a weak D call TRBD2 (5 bases). CDR1 is SGHDN and CDR2 is FVKESK in the germline V gene. CDR3 size: 13 residues. Trimming removed 6 bases at V and 2 bases at J, with 10 bases between. The DNA for the CDR3 is TGTGCCAGCAGAAGGACGGGACAAGAGACCCAGTACTTC. Protein sequence: CASRRTGQETQYF.

The chain carries TRBV27 and TRBJ2-7; D is perhaps TRBD2 (5 bases). Germline V gene lookup returns CDR1 MNHEY and CDR2 SMNVEV (reference sequence). The CDR3 has 13 residues. V was cut by 5 bases and J by 7 bases, with 15 bases left in between. The CDR3 region is CASSRGPAREQYF. The CDR3 DNA follows: TGTGCCAGCAGTCGGGGTCCGGCGCGGGAGCAGTACTTC.

V and J are TRBV7-9 and TRBJ2-7; D assignment may be TRBD1 or TRBD2 (5 bases each). CDR3 length equals 15 residues. CDR1 and CDR2 (germline): SEHNR, FQNEAQ (reference sequence). V dropped 3 bases and J dropped 9 bases, with 21 bases sitting between them. DNA for the CDR3: TGTGCCAGCAGCTTCGGGGCCCGAGGGATGGCGTGGCAGTACTTC. Its protein product is CASSFGARGMAWQYF. The whole variable domain, remainder taken from reference TRBV7-9 and TRBJ2-7, is DTGVSQNPRHKITKRGQNVTFRCDPISEHNRLYWYRQTLGQGPEFLTYFQNEAQLEKSRLLSDRFSAERPKGSFSTLEIQRTEQGDSAMYLCASSFGARGMAWQYFGPGTRLTVT.

As DNA, the CDR3 is TGTGCCAGCAAGGCTAGCGGGGGTGATGAGCAGTTCTTC. This sequence encodes CASKASGGDEQFF. The rearrangement uses TRBV2 and TRBJ2-1, with 10 bases fitting TRBD2. CDR3 length equals 13 residues. Germline V gene data show CDR1 as SNHLY and CDR2 as FYNNEI. J lost 8 bases, V lost 7 bases, and 5 bases had no gene match.

This sequence joins TRBV6-5 and TRBJ1-2, with D hard to call. CDR1 is MNHEY, CDR2 SVGAGI, per germline. CDR3 size: 15 residues. V was shortened by 8 bases and J by 1 base, with 17 bases between the two germline ends. CDR3 nucleotides: TGTGCCAGCTCTATCGCGGCAACAGTTAACTATGGCTACACCTTC. It specifies CASSIAATVNYGYTF.

The chain combines TRBV19 with TRBJ1-5; a weak D match, TRBD1 (6 bases). The CDR3 is 15 amino acids. From germline, CDR1 is LNHDA and CDR2 SQIVND (reference sequence). Between the trimmed V and J ends, which lost 7 bases and 3 bases, there was a span of 16 bases. The chain's CDR3 is CASTSQAGANQPQHF. CDR3 bases: TGTGCCAGTACCTCTCAGGCGGGGGCCAATCAGCCCCAGCATTTT.

V and J are TRBV9 and TRBJ2-5, with 9 nucleotides matching TRBD1. Germline V gives CDR1 SGDLS, CDR2 YYNGEE. The CDR3 contains 14 residues. J lost 6 bases, V lost 3 bases, and 6 bases had no gene match. This chain's CDR3 is CASSAQGQGKTQYF. Written as DNA, the CDR3 is TGTGCCAGCAGCGCCCAGGGACAGGGCAAGACCCAGTACTTC.

V and J are TRBV28 and TRBJ2-7, with D possibly matching TRBD2 (6 bases). CDR1 MDHEN and CDR2 SYDVKM come from the germline V gene. Trimming removed 10 bases at V and 5 bases at J, with 18 bases between. The CDR3 has 13 residues. CDR3 in DNA: TGTGCCACCTCGAACGGGGGTCCCAACGAGCAGTACTTC. Amino acids: CATSNGGPNEQYF.

This clone has just one count. The chain carries TRBV2 and TRBJ1-4; unclear D gene. The length of the CDR3 is 14 residues. Germline CDR1 and CDR2: SNHLY and FYNNEI. V dropped 7 bases and J dropped 1 base, with 10 bases sitting between them. The CDR3 reads CASKIQLTNEKLFF. As DNA, the CDR3 is TGTGCCAGCAAGATCCAGCTAACTAATGAAAAACTGTTTTTT.

J is TRBJ1-4 and V is TRBV18; possible D gene TRBD1, 6 bases. CDR1 and CDR2 from the germline V gene are KGHSH and LQKENI. V lost 3 bases, J lost 4 bases, and 9 bases lay in between. The CDR3 runs to 14 residues. CDR3 protein: CASSPDSLNEKLFF. CDR3 bases: TGTGCCAGCTCACCGGACAGTCTTAATGAAAAACTGTTTTTT. The whole variable domain, remainder taken from reference TRBV18 and TRBJ1-4, is NAGVMQNPRHLVRRRGQEARLRCSPMKGHSHVYWYRQLPEEGLKFMVYLQKENIIDESGMPKERFSAEFPKEGPSILRIQQVVRGDSAAYFCASSPDSLNEKLFFGSGTQLSVL.

CDR3 sequence: CASSGQAGNTIYF. The DNA for the CDR3 is TGTGCCAGCAGCGGACAGGCTGGAAACACCATATATTTT. This chain joins TRBV7-9 and TRBJ1-3, with 7 nucleotides matching TRBD1. CDR3 size: 13 residues. Trimming cost V 5 bases and J 2 bases; bases outside gene matches: 0. Per germline, CDR1 SEHNR and CDR2 FQNEAQ (reference sequence).

V gene TRBV9 combines with J gene TRBJ2-2; 7 nucleotides agree with TRBD1. CDR1 and CDR2 (germline): SGDLS, YYNGEE. The trim removed 2 bases at V and 1 base at J, leaving 2 bases unmatched. The CDR3 is 15 residues long. The CDR3 DNA reads TGTGCCAGCAGCGTGGACAGGCGGAACACCGGGGAGCTGTTTTTT. Translating gives CASSVDRRNTGELFF.

The V gene is TRBV28, the J gene TRBJ1-1; 8 bases are shared with TRBD1. The CDR3 covers 14 residues. Germline-derived CDR1 and CDR2 are MDHEN and SYDVKM. Losses at the gene ends were 11 bases for V and 1 base for J; bases not matched to a gene: 9. The CDR3: CACLTGGRNTEAFF. In DNA, the CDR3 is TGTGCCTGCCTTACAGGGGGGCGGAACACTGAAGCTTTCTTT.

V is TRBV6-6 and J is TRBJ1-2; D uncertain. V lost 2 bases and J lost 3, with 7 bases in between. CDR1 and CDR2 (germline): MNHNY, SVGAGI (reference sequence). The CDR3 consists of 13 residues. CDR3 in amino acids: CASSYRQDYGYTF. The DNA of the CDR3 is TGTGCCAGCAGTTACCGGCAGGACTATGGCTACACCTTC.

The chain is built from TRBV18 and TRBJ1-4; 8 bases fit TRBD1. CDR1 KGHSH and CDR2 LQKENI come from the germline V gene. The CDR3 is 15 residues long. The V gene end was trimmed by 1 base and the J gene end by 8 bases; junction bases not matched to a gene: 6. The CDR3 protein is CASSPQDRDGEKLFF. The CDR3 DNA reads TGTGCCAGCTCACCACAGGACAGGGATGGAGAAAAACTGTTTTTT.

The V call is TRBV13, the J call TRBJ2-5; possibly TRBD2 for D (5 bases). CDR1 is PRHDT, CDR2 FYEKMQ, per germline (reference sequence). The CDR3 spans 13 residues. V was cut by 4 bases and J by 5 bases, with 11 bases left in between. DNA for the CDR3: TGTGCCAGCAGCTGGAGTAGAGGGGAGACCCAGTACTTC. It codes for CASSWSRGETQYF.

This rearrangement joins TRBV28 to TRBJ2-5; possibly TRBD2 for D (6 bases). The V and J ends lost 3 bases and 1 base respectively, with 27 bases between them. CDR1 and CDR2 from the germline V gene are MDHEN and SYDVKM. There are 20 residues in the CDR3. In nucleotides, the CDR3 is TGTGCCAGCAGTTTGTGGAGGGCGCTTGGTAGTTTACAGACCCAAGAGACCCAGTACTTC. Amino acids: CASSLWRALGSLQTQETQYF.

This rearrangement joins TRBV27 to TRBJ1-6, with D maybe TRBD1 (5 bases). The CDR3 consists of 15 residues. V shed 6 bases and J shed 4 bases, with 13 bases lying between them. CDR1 and CDR2 (germline): MNHEY, SMNVEV (reference sequence). In DNA form, the CDR3 reads TGTGCCAGCAGGAATACCGGACAATATAATTCACCCCTCCACTTT. Residues: CASRNTGQYNSPLHF.

J is TRBJ1-5 and V is TRBV2; D perhaps matches TRBD1 (6 bases). The CDR3 is made up of 13 amino acids. The ends were cut back, 9 bases at V and 7 bases at J, with 16 bases in the middle. The germline V gene has CDR1 SNHLY and CDR2 FYNNEI. The CDR3 DNA is TGTGCCAGGAGAACAGGGAGACGACAGCCCCAGCATTTT. Protein product: CARRTGRRQPQHF.

The chain couples TRBV5-1 to TRBJ2-5; the D gene is possibly TRBD1 (6 bases). The CDR3 extends over 13 amino acids. In germline, CDR1 is SGHRS, CDR2 YFSETQ. Trimming stripped 5 bases from V and 2 bases from J, with 10 bases between. CDR3 sequence reads: CASRRQDQETQYF. The CDR3 coding sequence is TGCGCCAGCAGACGACAGGATCAAGAGACCCAGTACTTC. The whole variable domain, filled in from reference TRBV5-1 and TRBJ2-5, reads KAGVTQTPRYLIKTRGQQVTLSCSPISGHRSVSWYQQTPGQGLQFLFEYFSETQRNKGNFPGRFSGRQFSNSRSEMNVSTLELGDSALYLCASRRQDQETQYFGPGTRLLVL.